The 22 T cell receptor beta chains presented below share a single source sample, sequenced in a study of cytomegalovirus exposure and HLA in healthy donors. Both 60 Vbeta primers and 13 Jbeta primers went into the PCR. Measured with immunoSEQ multiplex PCR; TCRdb has only the in-frame clones, and not every one. The sample has approximately 97,000 clones, 75% to 85% seen once. Input material: PBMCs. The receptors derive from a male donor in good health and CMV-seropositive.

The V gene is TRBV10-1, the J gene TRBJ1-5; D unresolved. With 2 bases removed from V and 9 bases from J, the gap between germline ends came to 11 bases. The CDR3 loop spans 13 amino acids. Germline CDR1 WNHNN, CDR2 SYGVQD (reference sequence). The CDR3 here is CASSEGRPSPQHF. The CDR3 bases are TGCGCCAGCAGTGAGGGCAGGCCTTCGCCCCAGCATTTT.

The V and J genes are TRBV7-3 and TRBJ2-1, with D perhaps matching TRBD2 (6 bases). The CDR3 covers 15 residues. The germline V gene has CDR1 SGHTA and CDR2 FQGTGA. Trimming took off 1 base at V and 0 bases at J, with 7 bases between the two ends. The CDR3 reads CASSLRRGSYNEQFF. CDR3 in DNA: TGTGCCAGCAGCTTAAGGCGGGGCTCCTACAATGAGCAGTTCTTC.

The rearrangement joins TRBV5-4 to TRBJ1-1; TRBD1 is a possible D gene (6 bases). CDR1 and CDR2 (germline): SGHNT, YYREEE (reference sequence). Trimming shortened V by 4 bases and J by 8 bases, and 21 bases separated the two germline ends. This CDR3 is 15 amino acids long. CDR3 sequence: CASSLTYTGISEAFF. The DNA of the CDR3 is TGTGCCAGCAGCCTGACCTACACAGGGATTTCCGAAGCTTTCTTT. The variable domain in full, with the rest retrieved from reference TRBV5-4 and TRBJ1-1, is ETGVTQSPTHLIKTRGQQVTLRCSSQSGHNTVSWYQQALGQGPQFIFQYYREEENGRGNFPPRFSGLQFPNYSSELNVNALELDDSALYLCASSLTYTGISEAFFGQGTRLTVV.

This chain uses TRBV4-2 with TRBJ1-1; no clear D gene. Germline V gene data show CDR1 as LGHNA and CDR2 as YNFKEQ. Trimming stripped 0 bases from V and 6 bases from J, with 11 bases between. The CDR3 sequence is 14 residues long. In nucleotides, the CDR3 is TGTGCCAGCAGCCAAGAAGGTGCCGGGGCTGAAGCTTTCTTT. This translates into CASSQEGAGAEAFF.

The V gene is TRBV6-1, the J gene TRBJ1-5; a weak D match, TRBD1 (5 bases). V shed 7 bases and J shed 3 bases, with 13 bases lying between them. This CDR3 is built from 14 residues. CDR1 and CDR2 from the germline V gene are MNHNS and SASEGT. The CDR3 sequence is CASTLRGDNQPQHF. The CDR3 DNA reads as TGTGCCAGCACCCTTCGGGGGGACAATCAGCCCCAGCATTTT.

The rearrangement links TRBV2 to TRBJ1-1; 8 bases are shared with TRBD1. CDR1 and CDR2 (germline): SNHLY, FYNNEI. The J segment lost 0 bases and the V segment lost 1 base, leaving 4 bases of the junction unmatched. The CDR3 consists of 16 residues. DNA for the CDR3: TGTGCCAGCAGTGAAGGAGGGGACAGGATGAACACTGAAGCTTTCTTT. As protein: CASSEGGDRMNTEAFF.

The V call is TRBV5-6, the J call TRBJ1-1; D is ambiguous. Germline values: CDR1 SGHDT, CDR2 YYEEEE. The CDR3 is 11 amino acids. V was clipped by 0 bases and J by 7 bases, with 4 bases between them. CDR3 sequence reads: CASSLDGEAFF. The CDR3 DNA is TGTGCCAGCAGCTTGGACGGTGAAGCTTTCTTT.

The chain is built from TRBV7-9 and TRBJ1-6; TRBD1 matches at 8 bases. There are 12 residues in the CDR3. Trimming cost V 6 bases and J 8 bases; bases outside gene matches: 0. Germline V gene data show CDR1 as SEHNR and CDR2 as FQNEAQ (reference sequence). The CDR3 reads CASRQGDSPLHF. The CDR3, as DNA: TGTGCCAGCAGACAGGGGGATTCACCCCTCCACTTT.

This clone has only one observation. J is TRBJ1-1 and V is TRBV4-1; no clear D. V lost 0 bases and J 3 bases, leaving 8 bases between the germline ends. Germline V gene sequence: CDR1 MGHRA, CDR2 YSYEKL. The CDR3 extends over 14 amino acids. This chain's CDR3 is CASSQDRLDTEAFF. As DNA, the CDR3 is TGCGCCAGCAGCCAAGACAGGCTTGACACTGAAGCTTTCTTT.

The chain joins TRBV7-8 to TRBJ1-2, with a weak D call TRBD1 (6 bases). The CDR3 has 13 residues. Germline lookup yields CDR1 SGHVS and CDR2 FQNEAQ. V dropped 5 bases and J dropped 2 bases, with 9 bases sitting between them. The CDR3 loop reads CASSRDRNYGYTF. DNA for the CDR3: TGTGCCAGCAGCCGTGACAGGAACTATGGCTACACCTTC.

The chain couples TRBV2 to TRBJ2-1; D uncertain. CDR1 SNHLY and CDR2 FYNNEI come from the germline V gene. The germline V and J ends were trimmed by 6 bases and 4 bases, with 10 bases remaining between them. The CDR3 totals 13 residues. The CDR3: CASSASGYNEQFF. The CDR3 bases are TGTGCCAGCAGCGCCTCCGGGTACAATGAGCAGTTCTTC.

The V call is TRBV5-1, the J call TRBJ1-1, with a tentative D call TRBD1 (5 bases). The CDR3 loop spans 14 amino acids. V dropped 4 bases and J dropped 1 base, with 11 bases sitting between them. The germline gives CDR1 SGHRS, CDR2 YFSETQ. This CDR3 reads CASSPGLRNTEAFF. The CDR3 bases are TGCGCCAGCAGCCCGGGACTCCGGAACACTGAAGCTTTCTTT.

This clone was detected only a few times. V is TRBV30 and J is TRBJ1-2; unclear D gene. V lost 3 bases and J lost 4, with 18 bases in between. Per germline, CDR1 GTSNPN and CDR2 SVGIG (reference sequence). The CDR3 is 15 residues long. The CDR3: CAWRPGLGLIYGYTF. CDR3 in DNA: TGTGCCTGGAGGCCGGGTCTCGGATTGATCTATGGCTACACCTTC.

This clone was found a few times. CDR3 DNA: TGTGCCAGCAGACAAGCGGCGGGCACTGAAGCTTTCTTT. Its protein product is CASRQAAGTEAFF. V and J are TRBV6-5 and TRBJ1-1; D is undetermined. CDR1 and CDR2 (germline): MNHEY, SVGAGI. V was shortened by 6 bases and J by 4 bases, with 12 bases between the two germline ends. CDR3 length equals 13 residues.

For the CDR3, the DNA is TGTGCCAGCAGCTCGAGGGTGGGTGAGCAGTTCTTC. As protein: CASSSRVGEQFF. This sequence joins TRBV7-9 and TRBJ2-1; D perhaps matches TRBD2 (5 bases). Trimming took 4 bases from V and 9 from J, leaving 10 bases between them. CDR1 is SEHNR and CDR2 is FQNEAQ in the germline V gene (reference sequence). The CDR3 sequence is 12 residues long.

This chain connects TRBV30 to TRBJ2-2; possibly TRBD1 for D (5 bases). The CDR3 runs 13 residues. Deletions cut 4 bases from V and 1 base from J, with 7 bases between. Germline V gene sequence: CDR1 GTSNPN, CDR2 SVGIG (reference sequence). The CDR3 protein is CAWTQGNTGELFF. CDR3 sequence (DNA): TGTGCCTGGACCCAGGGGAACACCGGGGAGCTGTTTTTT.

This clone was seen a few times. This chain connects TRBV6-1 to TRBJ1-1; D call uncertain. The V gene lost 1 base and the J gene lost 4 bases, with 10 bases spanning the gap. In germline, CDR1 is MNHNS, CDR2 SASEGT. The CDR3 consists of 14 residues. CDR3 residues: CASSEGSASTEAFF. Written as DNA, the CDR3 is TGTGCCAGCAGTGAAGGCAGCGCGTCCACTGAAGCTTTCTTT.

The V and J genes are TRBV9 and TRBJ2-1; 8 bases map to TRBD2. Germline trimming cut 0 bases from V and 7 bases from J; bases unmatched to any gene: 3. Per germline, CDR1 SGDLS and CDR2 YYNGEE. This CDR3 is 14 amino acids long. CDR3 in DNA: TGTGCCAGCAGCGTAGCTACGGGGGGGAATGAGCAGTTCTTC. Translating it yields CASSVATGGNEQFF.

The chain couples TRBV13 to TRBJ2-6; maybe TRBD1 (7 bases). This CDR3 region has 17 residues. Trimming left V 3 bases short and J 1 base short, with 13 bases between. Germline lookup yields CDR1 PRHDT and CDR2 FYEKMQ (reference sequence). The CDR3 coding sequence is TGTGCCAGCAGCTTTTCGACAGGGAGGTCTGGGGCCAACGTCCTGACTTTC. It yields the protein CASSFSTGRSGANVLTF.

The rearrangement links TRBV5-1 to TRBJ2-2; unclear D gene. This CDR3 spans 15 amino acids. Trimming left V 4 bases short and J 7 bases short, with 17 bases between. CDR1 is SGHRS and CDR2 is YFSETQ in the germline V gene. The CDR3 protein is CASSPTELTGGELFF. The CDR3 nucleotides are TGCGCCAGCAGCCCTACCGAACTCACCGGCGGGGAGCTGTTTTTT.

This chain uses TRBV7-2 with TRBJ2-7; maybe TRBD2 (5 bases). The CDR3 spans 15 residues. V was pared by 1 base and J by 0 bases, with 10 bases between. Germline values: CDR1 SGHTA, CDR2 FQGNSA. The CDR3 protein is CASSLDGVRSYEQYF. DNA of the CDR3: TGTGCCAGCAGCTTAGACGGGGTTCGCTCCTACGAGCAGTACTTC.

The chain recombines TRBV27 with TRBJ2-1, with TRBD1 matching 9 bases. The germline CDR1 and CDR2 sequences are MNHEY and SMNVEV (reference sequence). The CDR3 consists of 15 residues. V lost 5 bases and J lost 6; bases outside the gene matches: 8. CDR3 region: CASSGQGKVINEQFF. In DNA form, the CDR3 reads TGTGCCAGCAGTGGACAGGGGAAGGTCATCAATGAGCAGTTCTTC.